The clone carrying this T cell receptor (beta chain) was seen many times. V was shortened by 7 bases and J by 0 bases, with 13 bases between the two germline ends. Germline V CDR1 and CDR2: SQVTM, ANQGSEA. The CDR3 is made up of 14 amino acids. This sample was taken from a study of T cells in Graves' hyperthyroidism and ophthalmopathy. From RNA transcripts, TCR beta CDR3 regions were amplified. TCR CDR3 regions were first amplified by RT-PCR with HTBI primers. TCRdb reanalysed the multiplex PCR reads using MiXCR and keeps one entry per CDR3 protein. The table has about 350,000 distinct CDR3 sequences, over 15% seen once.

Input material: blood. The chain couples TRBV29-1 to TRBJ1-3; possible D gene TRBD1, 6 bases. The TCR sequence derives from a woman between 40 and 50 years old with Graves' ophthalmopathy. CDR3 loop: CSARTGISGNTIYF. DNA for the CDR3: TGCAGCGCGAGAACAGGGATCTCTGGAAACACCATATATTTT.